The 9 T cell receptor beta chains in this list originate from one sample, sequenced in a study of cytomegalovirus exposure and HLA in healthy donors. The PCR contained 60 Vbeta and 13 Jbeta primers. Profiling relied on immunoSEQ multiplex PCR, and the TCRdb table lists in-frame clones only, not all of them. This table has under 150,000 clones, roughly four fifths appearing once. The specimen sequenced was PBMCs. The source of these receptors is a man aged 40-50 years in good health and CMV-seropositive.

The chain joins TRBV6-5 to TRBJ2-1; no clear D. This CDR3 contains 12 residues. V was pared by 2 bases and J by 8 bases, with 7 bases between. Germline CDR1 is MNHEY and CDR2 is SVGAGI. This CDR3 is CASSYRQDEQFF. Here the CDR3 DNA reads TGTGCCAGCAGTTACCGTCAGGATGAGCAGTTCTTC.

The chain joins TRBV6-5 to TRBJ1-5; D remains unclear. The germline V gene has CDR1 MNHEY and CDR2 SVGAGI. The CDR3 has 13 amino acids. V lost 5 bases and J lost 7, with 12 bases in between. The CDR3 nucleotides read TGTGCCAGCAGTAGGTGGGAGGAACAGCCCCAGCATTTT. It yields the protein CASSRWEEQPQHF.

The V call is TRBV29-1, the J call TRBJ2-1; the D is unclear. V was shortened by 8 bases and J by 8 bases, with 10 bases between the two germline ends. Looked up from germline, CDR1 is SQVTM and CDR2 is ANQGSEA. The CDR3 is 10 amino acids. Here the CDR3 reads CSSYFHEQFF. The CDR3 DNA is TGCAGCTCATACTTTCATGAGCAGTTCTTC.

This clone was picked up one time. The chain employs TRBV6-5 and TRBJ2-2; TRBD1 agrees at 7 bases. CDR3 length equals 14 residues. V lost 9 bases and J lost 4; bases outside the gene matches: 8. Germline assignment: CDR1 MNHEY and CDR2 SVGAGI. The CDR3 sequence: CASQRGRLTGELFF. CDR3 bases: TGTGCCAGTCAAAGGGGGCGTCTCACCGGGGAGCTGTTTTTT.

CDR3 nucleotide sequence: TGTGCCAGCAGGGGGGGACAGGGCTCCGAGCAGTACTTC. Amino acid sequence: CASRGGQGSEQYF. The chain has TRBV6-6 and TRBJ2-7; 9 nucleotides align to TRBD1. The CDR3 extends over 13 amino acids. With V trimmed by 6 bases and J by 6 bases, 6 bases remained unmatched. Germline V gene data show CDR1 as MNHNY and CDR2 as SVGAGI (reference sequence).

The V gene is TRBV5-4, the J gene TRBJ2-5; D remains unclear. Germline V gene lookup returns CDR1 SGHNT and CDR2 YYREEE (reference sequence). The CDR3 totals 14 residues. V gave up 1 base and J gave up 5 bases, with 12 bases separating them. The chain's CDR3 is CASSLNPEEETQYF. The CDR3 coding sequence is TGTGCCAGCAGCTTGAATCCCGAGGAGGAGACCCAGTACTTC.

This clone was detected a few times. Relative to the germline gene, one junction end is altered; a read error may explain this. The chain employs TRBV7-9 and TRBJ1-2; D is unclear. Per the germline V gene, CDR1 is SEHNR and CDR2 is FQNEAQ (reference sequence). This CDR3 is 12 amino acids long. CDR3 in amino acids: CSSSSEVYGYTF. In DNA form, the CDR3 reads TGTTCCAGCAGCTCCGAGGTCTATGGCTACACCTTC.

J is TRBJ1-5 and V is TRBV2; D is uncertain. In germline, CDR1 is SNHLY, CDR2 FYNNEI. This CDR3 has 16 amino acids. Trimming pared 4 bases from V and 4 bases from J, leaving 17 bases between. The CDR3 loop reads CASSARGLPLNQPQHF. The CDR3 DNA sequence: TGTGCCAGCAGTGCACGGGGTCTCCCTTTAAATCAGCCCCAGCATTTT.

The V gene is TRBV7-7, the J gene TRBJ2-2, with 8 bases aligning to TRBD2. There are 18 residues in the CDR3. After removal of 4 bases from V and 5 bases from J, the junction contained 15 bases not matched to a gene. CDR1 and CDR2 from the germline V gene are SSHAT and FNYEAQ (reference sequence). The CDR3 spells CASSSRLASGGRTGELFF. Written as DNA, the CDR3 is TGTGCCAGCAGCTCCAGACTAGCGAGCGGGGGAAGAACCGGGGAGCTGTTTTTT.